Sequencing of this T cell receptor beta chain was carried out in a study of Ad26.COV2.S vaccination and SARS-CoV-2 variants. The treatment: about 20 received Ad26.COV2.S at low or high dose, single or two shots; roughly five received placebo; per-sample allocation not given. Sample collection was performed on day 63 after the first vaccine or placebo injection. Sequencing used immunoSEQ multiplex PCR; TCRdb keeps in-frame clones, though not all of them. The sample lists more than 300,000 clones, around 84% occurring once. The germline gives CDR1 SGHDT, CDR2 YYEEEE. The CDR3 runs 15 residues. The junction had 10 bases not matched to a gene; V was cut back by 4 bases and J by 9 bases.

V and J are TRBV5-6 and TRBJ2-1; TRBD2 agrees at 10 bases. The material was peripheral blood, obtained in a trial of Ad26.COV2.S vaccine versus placebo. This receptor was identified in a person between 18 and 60 years old who received the Ad26.COV2.S COVID-19 vaccine or a placebo. This CDR3 reads CASSILTSGYSEQFF. The CDR3 nucleotides are TGTGCCAGCAGCATCCTGACTAGCGGGTATAGTGAGCAGTTCTTC.